These 2 T cell receptor beta chains were sequenced from one sample in a study of shared clonotypes between healthy human individuals. Data came from immunoSEQ multiplex PCR; TCRdb stores just in-frame clones and leaves some out. The sample shows some 1.4 million clones, around 97% of them seen only once. Sequenced input: naive CD4+ T cells sorted from blood. The subset was: CD45RA+ positively selected. These receptors were obtained from a man aged 30 to 45 in good health.

The V call is TRBV2, the J call TRBJ2-7, with a tentative D call TRBD1 (5 bases). CDR3 length: 13 residues. Germline CDR1 and CDR2: SNHLY and FYNNEI. The germline V and J ends were trimmed by 4 bases and 4 bases, with 11 bases remaining between them. The DNA for the CDR3 is TGTGCCAGCAGTGCCGGACAAAAATACGAGCAGTACTTC. Translated, it gives CASSAGQKYEQYF.

The chain joins TRBV9 to TRBJ2-2; 7 nucleotides line up with TRBD2. Losses at the gene ends were 3 bases for V and 4 bases for J; bases not matched to a gene: 18. Germline V gene data show CDR1 as SGDLS and CDR2 as YYNGEE. The CDR3 totals 19 residues. Written as DNA, the CDR3 is TGTGCCAGCAGCGGCCCAACGGGGGGACTCCCCACCTTCACCGGGGAGCTGTTTTTT. Protein product: CASSGPTGGLPTFTGELFF.